The 3 T cell receptor beta chains in this list originate from one sample, sequenced in a study of CD8 T cells in Susac syndrome. 0.5 to 1 ug RNA was reverse transcribed with random hexamers. TCRdb analysed the immunoSEQ multiplex PCR reads with MiXCR anew, one entry per CDR3 protein. The sample lists more than 55,000 distinct CDR3 sequences; 85% to 95% were seen once. Material: CD8+ T cells from PBMCs. These receptor sequences come from a human donor in good health.

The chain joins TRBV30 to TRBJ2-3; D uncertain. CDR1 and CDR2 (germline): GTSNPN, SVGIG (reference sequence). Deletions cut 4 bases from V and 2 bases from J, with 4 bases between. The CDR3 runs 11 residues. CDR3 in amino acids: CAWMYTDTQYF. CDR3 coding DNA: TGTGCCTGGATGTACACAGATACGCAGTATTTT.

V gene TRBV11-1 combines with J gene TRBJ2-7; 9 bases fit TRBD2. In germline, CDR1 is SGHAT, CDR2 FQDESV (reference sequence). V lost 5 bases to trimming and J lost 1 base; unmatched junction nucleotides: 9. The CDR3 runs to 16 residues. This CDR3 reads CASSPWPGLASYEQYF. The CDR3 DNA sequence: TGTGCCAGCAGCCCATGGCCGGGACTAGCTTCCTACGAGCAGTACTTC. Filled out from reference TRBV11-1 and TRBJ2-7, the complete variable domain reads EAEVAQSPRYKITEKSQAVAFWCDPISGHATLYWYRQILGQGPELLVQFQDESVVDDSQLPKDRFSAERLKGVDSTLKIQPAELGDSAMYLCASSPWPGLASYEQYFGPGTRLTVT.

The chain uses TRBV29-1 and TRBJ1-1; 8 nucleotides line up with TRBD1. This CDR3 is built from 12 residues. Germline loops: CDR1 SQVTM, CDR2 ANQGSEA. Germline trimming cut 4 bases from V and 8 bases from J; bases unmatched to any gene: 6. The CDR3 DNA reads as TGCAGCGTTGCAGGACAGGGCCCCGAAGCTTTCTTT. It codes for CSVAGQGPEAFF.